Each of the 26 T cell receptor beta chains below was sequenced from the same sample in a study of identical twins. Each CDR3 protein is one row after TCRdb ran MiXCR on the 5' RACE reads. The sample holds some 790,000 distinct CDR3 sequences, roughly 18% seen once. The same sample was also studied in work on T cells expressing NK-cell markers.

What was sequenced was PBMCs. Receptors were obtained from a woman under 30 in good health.

This clonotype has a count of ten or more. This rearrangement joins TRBV29-1 to TRBJ1-3, with D uncertain. CDR1 and CDR2 from the germline V gene are SQVTM and ANQGSEA. Trimming left V 5 bases short and J 0 bases short, with 8 bases between. There are 13 residues in the CDR3. This CDR3 reads CSVIPSSGNTIYF. In DNA form, the CDR3 reads TGCAGCGTTATCCCCAGCTCTGGAAACACCATATATTTT.

In nucleotides, the CDR3 is TGTGCCAGCAGCCTTAGCGGGGGGGTACCAGATACGCAGTATTTT. As protein: CASSLSGGVPDTQYF. V and J are TRBV4-2 and TRBJ2-3; 11 positions agree with TRBD2. Germline values: CDR1 LGHNA, CDR2 YNFKEQ. The CDR3 runs 15 residues. J gave up 4 bases and V 4 bases, and 4 bases lay outside the gene matches.

The rearrangement links TRBV6-2 or TRBV6-3 to TRBJ2-3; D is possibly TRBD2 (6 bases). Germline assignment: CDR1 MNHEY and CDR2 SVGEGT. The CDR3 is made up of 16 amino acids. Trimming stripped 2 bases from V and 1 base from J, with 13 bases between. CDR3 DNA: TGTGCCAGCAGTTACCCGTCGCGGGAAGGCACAGATACGCAGTATTTT. It is translated as CASSYPSREGTDTQYF.

The chain is built from TRBV2 and TRBJ2-7, with 8 bases identical to TRBD2. The CDR3 totals 15 residues. Germline V gene data show CDR1 as SNHLY and CDR2 as FYNNEI. The ends lost 4 bases at V and 4 bases at J; junction bases unmatched: 9. CDR3: CASSVGGGIRYEQYF. For the CDR3, the DNA is TGTGCCAGCAGTGTCGGCGGGGGGATTCGATACGAGCAGTACTTC.

This clonotype was counted a few times. V gene TRBV7-9 combines with J gene TRBJ2-2; TRBD1 agrees at 8 bases. CDR3 size: 16 residues. V was pared by 5 bases and J by 5 bases, with 10 bases of the junction left unmatched. The germline V gene has CDR1 SEHNR and CDR2 FQNEAQ (reference sequence). CDR3 sequence (DNA): TGTGCCAGCAGCCCCTGGACAGGGAAGGAGACCGGGGAGCTGTTTTTT. This gives the protein CASSPWTGKETGELFF.

This clonotype was seen a few times. The chain combines TRBV12-3 or TRBV12-4 with TRBJ1-2, with TRBD1 as a possible D gene (5 bases). V lost 8 bases, J lost 6 bases, and 13 bases lay in between. The CDR3 is made up of 12 amino acids. The CDR3 spells CASGGRVDGYTF. The CDR3 DNA is TGTGCCAGCGGGGGGAGGGTGGATGGCTACACCTTC.

The sample holds a few counts of this clonotype. The chain uses TRBV10-3 and TRBJ2-5; 8 bases align to TRBD2. This CDR3 is built from 16 residues. V was clipped by 5 bases and J by 4 bases; unmatched bases: 12. Looked up from germline, CDR1 is ENHRY and CDR2 is SYGVKD. The CDR3 is CAISPAGAGGGETQYF. CDR3 DNA: TGTGCCATCAGTCCCGCAGGGGCGGGAGGAGGAGAGACCCAGTACTTC.

The chain joins TRBV20-1 to TRBJ1-1; D not certain. The CDR3 consists of 13 residues. Germline V gene lookup returns CDR1 DFQATT and CDR2 SNEGSKA (reference sequence). The germline V and J ends were trimmed by 2 bases and 5 bases, with 12 bases remaining between them. CDR3: CSARLREGTEAFF. In nucleotides, the CDR3 is TGCAGTGCTAGACTTCGGGAGGGAACTGAAGCTTTCTTT.

This clonotype appeared a few times. The genes are TRBV10-1 and TRBJ1-4, with D possibly being TRBD1 (5 bases). The CDR3 loop spans 13 amino acids. CDR1 WNHNN and CDR2 SYGVQD come from the germline V gene (reference sequence). Trimming took off 8 bases at V and 4 bases at J, with 11 bases between the two ends. In DNA, the CDR3 is TGCGCCAGCGGCCGGGGCCTTAATGAAAAACTGTTTTTT. Translated, it gives CASGRGLNEKLFF.

This clonotype was counted between two and nine times. This chain joins TRBV9 and TRBJ1-5; D is possibly TRBD1 (5 bases). This CDR3 has 16 residues. The germline V and J ends were trimmed by 3 bases and 3 bases, with 16 bases remaining between them. CDR1 and CDR2 from the germline V gene are SGDLS and YYNGEE. The CDR3 sequence is CASSGQGVGINQPQHF. The CDR3 region has the DNA TGTGCCAGCAGCGGGCAAGGGGTGGGTATCAATCAGCCCCAGCATTTT.

This rearrangement joins TRBV6-5 to TRBJ1-1, with 10 bases matching TRBD1. The CDR3 has 19 amino acids. V lost 0 bases to trimming and J lost 7 bases; unmatched junction nucleotides: 17. Germline V gene lookup returns CDR1 MNHEY and CDR2 SVGAGI. The CDR3, as DNA: TGTGCCAGCAGTTACTCTCTCGGGTTGCGGGACAGGGGAAAGGATGAAGCTTTCTTT. Translation: CASSYSLGLRDRGKDEAFF.

This clonotype has just a few counts. This sequence joins TRBV25-1 and TRBJ2-7, with D perhaps being TRBD1 or TRBD2 (5 bases each). The V gene's germline CDR1 is MGHDK and CDR2 SYGVNS. V lost 8 bases and J lost 2, with 13 bases in between. The CDR3 runs 13 residues. In DNA form, the CDR3 reads TGTGCCAGCTACCGGGACGACGCCTACGAGCAGTACTTC. It is translated as CASYRDDAYEQYF.

This chain uses TRBV7-6 with TRBJ2-5; D gene unclear. In germline, CDR1 is SGHVS, CDR2 FNYEAQ. V lost 2 bases, J lost 0 bases, and 13 bases lay in between. The CDR3 consists of 16 residues. In DNA form, the CDR3 reads TGTGCCAGCAGCTTATCCTTTGGCCAATACCAAGAGACCCAGTACTTC. Translated: CASSLSFGQYQETQYF.

In its sample, this clonotype was seen a few times. CDR3 DNA sequence: TGCGCCAGCAGCTACACAGAGAGCTCCTACAATGAGCAGTTCTTC. Protein sequence: CASSYTESSYNEQFF. The chain employs TRBV5-1 and TRBJ2-1, with D unclear. CDR3 size: 15 residues. Trimming left V 3 bases short and J 0 bases short, with 10 bases between. Germline CDR1 and CDR2: SGHRS and YFSETQ.

This clonotype has just a few counts. The chain carries TRBV12-3 or TRBV12-4 and TRBJ2-7; 7 bases line up with TRBD1. The V and J ends lost 2 bases and 5 bases, in that order; junction bases with no gene match: 6. The CDR3 runs 14 residues. The CDR3 nucleotides read TGTGCCAGCAGTTTACCGACAGGGCTAAACGAGCAGTACTTC. Residues: CASSLPTGLNEQYF.

The J gene is TRBJ2-3, the V gene TRBV20-1, with 8 bases that match TRBD1. This CDR3 comprises 14 residues. Losses at the gene ends were 5 bases for V and 0 bases for J; bases not matched to a gene: 4. Germline V CDR1 and CDR2: DFQATT, SNEGSKA (reference sequence). CDR3 nucleotides: TGCAGTGCTGAGGGACAGGAAAGCACAGATACGCAGTATTTT. This sequence encodes CSAEGQESTDTQYF.

The sample holds a few counts of this clonotype. This chain connects TRBV12-3 or TRBV12-4 to TRBJ2-1; D might be TRBD2 (6 bases). V was pared by 6 bases and J by 8 bases, with 14 bases between. The CDR3 extends over 13 amino acids. The CDR3 DNA reads TGTGCCAGCAGGCGACTAGGAGCCGATGAGCAGTTCTTC. It yields the protein CASRRLGADEQFF.

The chain recombines TRBV7-9 with TRBJ1-1; D is uncertain. Between the trimmed V and J ends, which lost 3 bases and 1 base, there was a span of 9 bases. This CDR3 is built from 14 residues. The germline V gene has CDR1 SEHNR and CDR2 FQNEAQ (reference sequence). CDR3 DNA: TGTGCCAGCAGCTTGAGGATCGCGAACACTGAAGCTTTCTTT. Translation: CASSLRIANTEAFF.

The chain couples TRBV29-1 to TRBJ1-1; D not certain. The CDR3 spans 13 residues. V dropped 6 bases and J dropped 0 bases, with 11 bases sitting between them. The V gene's germline CDR1 is SQVTM and CDR2 ANQGSEA. CDR3 in DNA: TGCAGCGTCTGGACCGCCATGAACACTGAAGCTTTCTTT. Protein: CSVWTAMNTEAFF.

The genes are TRBV12-3 or TRBV12-4 and TRBJ2-7, with 15 bases fitting TRBD2. This CDR3 spans 17 amino acids. V lost 7 bases, J lost 0 bases, and 7 bases stayed unmatched. The CDR3 loop reads CASTGTSGRKSSYEQYF. CDR3 DNA: TGTGCCAGCACCGGGACTAGCGGGAGGAAGAGCTCCTACGAGCAGTACTTC.

This chain links TRBV7-8 with TRBJ2-1, with TRBD2 matching 12 bases. This CDR3 has 16 residues. CDR1 and CDR2 from the germline V gene are SGHVS and FQNEAQ. The J segment lost 4 bases and the V segment lost 3 bases, leaving 4 bases of the junction unmatched. CDR3: CASSFTSGRLYNEQFF. CDR3 DNA sequence: TGTGCCAGCAGCTTTACTAGCGGGAGGTTATACAATGAGCAGTTCTTC.

V usage is TRBV3-1 and J usage is TRBJ1-2, with D unclear. V gave up 0 bases and J gave up 7 bases, with 3 bases separating them. The length of the CDR3 is 11 residues. Looked up from germline, CDR1 is LGHDT and CDR2 is YNNKEL (reference sequence). The chain's CDR3 is CASSQDRGYTF. The CDR3 DNA reads as TGTGCCAGCAGCCAAGATCGTGGCTACACCTTC.

This clonotype was found a few times. The V and J genes are TRBV25-1 and TRBJ2-5; 8 nucleotides agree with TRBD1. The ends lost 7 bases at V and 5 bases at J; junction bases unmatched: 12. Germline lookup yields CDR1 MGHDK and CDR2 SYGVNS. The CDR3 is 15 residues long. In DNA, the CDR3 is TGTGCCAGCACCCCTACGACAGGGGCGGGGGAGACCCAGTACTTC. This gives the protein CASTPTTGAGETQYF.

The chain carries TRBV5-4 and TRBJ2-7; D gene uncertain. The germline V gene has CDR1 SGHNT and CDR2 YYREEE (reference sequence). Trimming took 3 bases from V and 0 from J, leaving 16 bases between them. The CDR3 runs 16 residues. CDR3 bases: TGTGCCAGCAGCTCCAAAGTCCGCGCGTACTCCTACGAGCAGTACTTC. Residues: CASSSKVRAYSYEQYF. Using reference TRBV5-4 and TRBJ2-7 for the parts outside the CDR3, the full variable domain is ETGVTQSPTHLIKTRGQQVTLRCSSQSGHNTVSWYQQALGQGPQFIFQYYREEENGRGNFPPRFSGLQFPNYSSELNVNALELDDSALYLCASSSKVRAYSYEQYFGPGTRLTVT.

This clonotype was detected only a few times. The chain employs TRBV20-1 and TRBJ2-3; D is perhaps TRBD2 (6 bases). Germline V gives CDR1 DFQATT, CDR2 SNEGSKA (reference sequence). V lost 0 bases, J lost 13 bases, and 23 bases lay in between. The CDR3 is made up of 15 amino acids. Here the CDR3 DNA reads TGCAGTGCTAGAGATGTGGAGGGAAAGGGGATACGCGAGTATTTT. Amino acids: CSARDVEGKGIREYF.

This clonotype occurred a few times. The chain joins TRBV27 to TRBJ2-5; D gene unclear. The germline V and J ends were trimmed by 3 bases and 5 bases, with 10 bases remaining between them. In germline, CDR1 is MNHEY, CDR2 SMNVEV (reference sequence). The CDR3 is 13 residues long. In DNA form, the CDR3 reads TGTGCCAGCAGTTTGAGGATGGCGGAGACCCAGTACTTC. Its translation: CASSLRMAETQYF.